Listed here are 28 T cell receptor beta chains from one sample, sequenced in a study of CD8+CD57+ T cells in acquired aplastic anemia. Genomic DNA provided the template from which TCR beta VDJ and CDR3 profiles were obtained. TCRdb analysed the reads with MiXCR anew, one entry per CDR3 protein. This table has around 250,000 distinct CDR3 sequences, approximately 80% appearing once. Previously, flow cytometry had revealed CD8+CD57+ cell expansion in the patients chosen for sequencing. Input material: sorted CD4+, CD8+, or CD8+CD57+ T cells (not recorded which) from PBMCs. The origin of the receptors is a human donor with aplastic anemia.

The V and J genes are TRBV7-2 and TRBJ2-2; 7 bases fit TRBD2. This CDR3 is built from 10 residues. V shed 6 bases, J shed 13 bases, and the junction held 2 bases outside the gene matches. CDR1 SGHTA and CDR2 FQGNSA come from the germline V gene. CDR3 DNA sequence: TGTGCCAGCAGAGCGGGACCGCTGTTTTTT. It encodes CASRAGPLFF.

J is TRBJ2-3 and V is TRBV20-1, with 8 bases fitting TRBD1. The CDR3 runs 13 residues. Looked up from germline, CDR1 is DFQATT and CDR2 is SNEGSKA (reference sequence). The ends lost 6 bases at V and 1 base at J; junction bases unmatched: 3. The CDR3 sequence is CSALDRGTDTQYF. For the CDR3, the DNA is TGCAGTGCCCTGGACAGGGGCACAGATACGCAGTATTTT.

This sequence joins TRBV24-1 and TRBJ2-5, with 8 bases aligning to TRBD2. The tail of the sequence fits TRBJ2-1 better, so the J call may be wrong. This CDR3 is 14 amino acids long. Germline values: CDR1 KGHDR, CDR2 SFDVKD. The CDR3 region is CATGTSGRRDTQFF. Here the CDR3 DNA reads TGTGCCACCGGCACTAGCGGCAGGAGGGATACCCAGTTCTTC.

This chain uses TRBV4-1 with TRBJ1-5; D not resolved. Germline CDR1 is MGHRA and CDR2 is YSYEKL. Between the trimmed V and J ends, which lost 0 bases and 4 bases, there was a span of 10 bases. The CDR3 covers 15 residues. The CDR3 DNA reads TGCGCCAGCAGCCAAGATGGGCAGTTTAATCAGCCCCAGCATTTT. Amino acid sequence: CASSQDGQFNQPQHF.

V gene TRBV6-4 combines with J gene TRBJ2-2; unclear D gene. The CDR3 runs 14 residues. V shed 3 bases and J shed 5 bases, with 10 bases lying between them. CDR1 and CDR2 (germline): MRHNA, SNTAGT. CDR3 residues: CASSERQETGELFF. The CDR3 DNA is TGTGCCAGCAGTGAGCGGCAGGAGACCGGGGAGCTGTTTTTT.

The chain combines TRBV9 with TRBJ2-3; weak D call: TRBD2 (5 bases). The V end was cut by 4 bases, the J end by 4 bases, with 13 bases between. The CDR3 loop spans 14 amino acids. Germline V gives CDR1 SGDLS, CDR2 YYNGEE. The CDR3 spells CASSLLGLPDTQYF. The CDR3 DNA sequence: TGTGCCAGCAGCTTACTAGGTCTTCCAGATACGCAGTATTTT.

The genes are TRBV11-1 and TRBJ1-3; no clear D. The CDR3 is 18 amino acids. CDR1 and CDR2 from the germline V gene are SGHAT and FQDESV (reference sequence). The V end was cut by 6 bases, the J end by 2 bases, with 23 bases between. The CDR3, as DNA: TGTGCCAGCAGTACTCCCCCCGGCGAGGTTACGGCTGGAAACACCATATATTTT. Translated, it gives CASSTPPGEVTAGNTIYF.

Concerning this clonotype: This may arise from a read error, as a much more abundant clone is one base away. V is TRBV2 and J is TRBJ2-3, with D maybe TRBD2 (6 bases). Per the germline V gene, CDR1 is SNHLY and CDR2 is FYNNEI. The CDR3 extends over 13 amino acids. The V and J ends lost 8 bases and 3 bases respectively, with 12 bases between them. The CDR3 is CASGGGVTDTQYF. CDR3 nucleotide sequence: TGTGCCAGCGGCGGCGGGGTGACAGATACGCAGTATTTT.

This clonotype has a handful of counts. A much larger clone lies one base from this, so it may be a read error. The chain employs TRBV10-3 and TRBJ1-2, with D unclear. The V end was cut by 2 bases, the J end by 2 bases, with 9 bases between. This CDR3 has 14 amino acids. CDR1 and CDR2 from the germline V gene are ENHRY and SYGVKD. The CDR3 region is CAISEPDGNYGYTF. The CDR3 nucleotides read TGTGCCATCAGTGAGCCCGACGGGAACTATGGCTACACCTTC.

This clonotype was recorded a few times. The chain links TRBV5-4 to TRBJ2-4, with TRBD2 identical over 7 bases. From germline, CDR1 is SGHNT and CDR2 YYREEE (reference sequence). This CDR3 is 12 amino acids long. V lost 4 bases and J lost 8; bases outside the gene matches: 3. The CDR3: CASSGTSDIQYF. DNA for the CDR3: TGTGCCAGCAGCGGTACTAGCGACATTCAGTACTTC.

For this clonotype: In this CDR3 the conserved last residue, phenylalanine or tryptophan, is missing, so a read error is likely. The DNA is omitted, as the CDR3 cannot be located on it reliably, and the CDR3 follows TCRdb's listing. J is TRBJ2-7 and V is TRBV7-9; the table's D call, TRBD1, was not checked against the DNA. 13 amino acids form the CDR3, both terminal residues included. Germline V lookup: CDR1 SEHNR, CDR2 FQNEAQ (reference sequence). Here the CDR3 reads CASSLEPGQGNYG.

Details on this clonotype: The CDR3 does not end in the conserved phenylalanine or tryptophan, so this is likely a read error. The chain has TRBV7-9 and TRBJ2-3; perhaps TRBD2 as D (6 bases). This CDR3 region has 13 residues. CDR1 and CDR2 from the germline V gene are SEHNR and FQNEAQ (reference sequence). CDR3 sequence (DNA): TGTGCCAGCGGGGACGGGGGAACAGAGACGCAGTATGAG. It encodes CASGDGGTETQYE.

This chain links TRBV5-6 with TRBJ2-7; tentatively, D is TRBD1 (7 bases). The germline V gene encodes CDR1 SGHDT and CDR2 YYEEEE. The CDR3 length is 18 residues. V lost 2 bases and J lost 1, with 22 bases in between. The CDR3 protein is CASSFGGNGTALSYEQYV. CDR3 DNA: TGTGCCAGCAGCTTCGGCGGGAACGGGACAGCCCTTTCCTACGAGCAGTACGTC.

V and J are TRBV7-3 and TRBJ2-3, with 8 bases matching TRBD1. With V trimmed by 4 bases and J by 15 bases, 18 bases remained unmatched. The CDR3 is 15 amino acids. The germline CDR1 and CDR2 sequences are SGHTA and FQGTGA. CDR3 protein: CASSSGGRSLDYGYF. The CDR3 DNA sequence: TGTGCCAGCAGCTCAGGGGGCAGGAGCTTGGACTATGGCTATTTT.

The chain employs TRBV5-6 and TRBJ2-7; a possible D gene is TRBD2 (6 bases). This CDR3 region has 14 residues. V was pared by 2 bases and J by 2 bases, with 11 bases between. Germline V gene lookup returns CDR1 SGHDT and CDR2 YYEEEE. In nucleotides, the CDR3 is TGTGCCAGCAGCTTCGGGGAGGTAGCCTACGAGCAGTACTTC. This codes for CASSFGEVAYEQYF.

The chain links TRBV2 to TRBJ2-3; 10 bases agree with TRBD2. V was pared by 6 bases and J by 4 bases, with 7 bases of the junction left unmatched. The CDR3 spans 15 residues. Per germline, CDR1 SNHLY and CDR2 FYNNEI. CDR3 in DNA: TGTGCCAGCAGATGGTCCGGGACTAGCGCAGATACGCAGTATTTT. This sequence encodes CASRWSGTSADTQYF. The variable domain in full, completed from reference TRBV2 and TRBJ2-3, reads EPEVTQTPSHQVTQMGQEVILRCVPISNHLYFYWYRQILGQKVEFLVSFYNNEISEKSEIFDDQFSVERPDGSNFTLKIRSTKLEDSAMYFCASRWSGTSADTQYFGPGTRLTVL.

This clonotype was seen only once. V is TRBV2 and J is TRBJ2-1; 8 positions agree with TRBD2. Germline V gives CDR1 SNHLY, CDR2 FYNNEI. The CDR3 contains 16 residues. Trimming at V came to 6 bases and at J to 3 bases, leaving 10 bases not matched to a gene. CDR3 sequence reads: CASRETKRGYYNEQFF. The DNA for the CDR3 is TGTGCCAGCAGGGAAACGAAGCGGGGGTACTACAATGAGCAGTTCTTC.

Note on this clonotype: Relative to the germline gene, one junction end is altered; a read error may explain this. The V and J genes are TRBV11-3 and TRBJ2-3, with 7 bases identical to TRBD1. The CDR3 sequence is 13 residues long. Germline V gene data show CDR1 as SGHNT and CDR2 as YENEEA. CDR3 residues: CASSVERTGTQYF. DNA for the CDR3: TGTGCCAGCAGCGTAGAGCGGACAGGTACGCAGTATTTT.

The gene calls are TRBV20-1 and TRBJ2-5; 8 bases are a match to TRBD1. This CDR3 is 15 amino acids long. The V gene end was trimmed by 5 bases and the J gene end by 5 bases; junction bases not matched to a gene: 13. Germline loops: CDR1 DFQATT, CDR2 SNEGSKA (reference sequence). For the CDR3, the DNA is TGCAGTGCTGGGGACAGGAGGGGGGCAAGGGAGACCCAGTACTTC. Amino acids: CSAGDRRGARETQYF.

The chain links TRBV7-8 to TRBJ1-2; D is undetermined. V gave up 2 bases and J gave up 4 bases, with 17 bases separating them. The germline V gene encodes CDR1 SGHVS and CDR2 FQNEAQ. There are 16 residues in the CDR3. The CDR3 spells CASSLPGGGLAYGYTF. Here the CDR3 DNA reads TGTGCCAGCAGCTTACCGGGAGGTGGCTTGGCCTATGGCTACACCTTC.

This chain links TRBV7-9 with TRBJ1-6; D possibly corresponds to TRBD1 (5 bases). Germline assignment: CDR1 SEHNR and CDR2 FQNEAQ (reference sequence). This CDR3 region has 16 residues. V lost 4 bases and J 15 bases, leaving 25 bases between the germline ends. CDR3 region: CASSSDGGSGANVLHF. The CDR3 coding sequence is TGTGCCAGCAGCTCCGACGGCGGCTCCGGGGCCAACGTCCTCCACTTT.

The chain carries TRBV7-8 and TRBJ2-1, with a tentative D call TRBD2 (7 bases). V was trimmed by 5 bases and J by 7 bases, leaving 21 bases between them. This CDR3 contains 16 residues. Looked up from germline, CDR1 is SGHVS and CDR2 is FQNEAQ. The CDR3 nucleotides read TGTGCCAGCAGCGGCGCGGGGGCTAAGGGAAAAAATGAGCAGTTCTTC. Its translation: CASSGAGAKGKNEQFF.

The chain is built from TRBV7-3 and TRBJ2-3, with TRBD1 identical over 7 bases. CDR3 length: 13 amino acids. Trimming took 5 bases from V and 6 from J; bases not matched to a gene: 5. In germline, CDR1 is SGHTA, CDR2 FQGTGA. The CDR3 is CASSVGGQDTQYF. CDR3 DNA: TGTGCCAGCAGCGTAGGGGGACAGGATACGCAGTATTTT.

This clonotype was recorded only once. One end of the junction is discordant with germline, which a read error may explain. V and J are TRBV7-8 and TRBJ1-2; no reliable D call. CDR1 SGHVS and CDR2 FQNEAQ come from the germline V gene. The CDR3 runs to 15 residues. The CDR3 here is CASSLATRPNTDYTF. The DNA of the CDR3 is TGTGCTAGCAGCTTAGCCACCCGACCCAATACTGACTATACCTTC.

With respect to this clonotype: One junction end does not reproduce the germline sequence, and a read error may be involved. The rearrangement uses TRBV9 and TRBJ2-7, with 7 positions matching TRBD1. Germline V CDR1 and CDR2: SGDLS, YYNGEE. The CDR3 extends over 15 amino acids. CDR3 sequence reads: CASSSTGTDSCEQYF. CDR3 coding DNA: TGTGCCAGCAGCTCTACCGGGACAGACTCCTGCGAGCAGTACTTC. Based on the CDR3 plus reference TRBV9 and TRBJ2-7, the full variable domain is DSGVTQTPKHLITATGQRVTLRCSPRSGDLSVYWYQQSLDQGLQFLIQYYNGEERAKGNILERFSAQQFPDLHSELNLSSLELGDSALYFCASSSTGTDSCEQYFGPGTRLTVT.

This clonotype showed up just a few times. One end of the junction fails to match germline, which may point to a read error. This rearrangement joins TRBV7-8 to TRBJ2-1; D may be TRBD1 or TRBD2 (5 bases each). CDR3 length: 15 amino acids. Germline CDR1 reads SGHVS; CDR2 reads FQNEAQ. The CDR3 nucleotides read TGTGCCAGTAGTATAGCTAGGGGAGCCTACACTGAGCAGTTCTTT. It encodes CASSIARGAYTEQFF.

V and J are TRBV29-1 and TRBJ1-1, with 7 bases aligning to TRBD1. The CDR3 spans 13 residues. In germline, CDR1 is SQVTM, CDR2 ANQGSEA. The ends lost 6 bases at V and 5 bases at J; junction bases unmatched: 9. In DNA, the CDR3 is TGCAGCGTGGACCAGGGGGGGGCTACTGAAGCTTTCTTT. It is translated as CSVDQGGATEAFF.

The genes are TRBV7-2 and TRBJ1-2; TRBD1 matches 10 bases. After removal of 3 bases from V and 10 bases from J, the junction contained 14 bases not matched to a gene. The CDR3 runs 16 residues. Per the germline V gene, CDR1 is SGHTA and CDR2 is FQGNSA. The CDR3: CASSLTGGAVYGDYTF. DNA of the CDR3: TGTGCCAGCAGCTTGACAGGGGGCGCCGTCTATGGCGACTACACCTTC.